What follows is one T cell receptor beta chain and its context. Its recognized antigen is unknown. Base-call qualities are not available, and no considerably larger clone is one nucleotide away. This record comes from a study of cytomegalovirus exposure and HLA in healthy donors (dated by TCRdb to 2016 to 2017). Turning to the overall study: According to a later analysis, one platform produced both the roughly 120 validation repertoires and the 620 or so repertoires of the first cohort. To predict cytomegalovirus infection status, the study combined high-throughput TCR immunosequencing, statistical association of individual TCRs with disease status, and machine learning. The study aimed to test whether signatures of past pathogen exposure could be identified by cataloging public T cell receptors. In addition to the first cohort of 666 subjects, a separate validation cohort of approximately 130 different subjects was used.

Summary of the overall study and its limitations: Cytomegalovirus status was reported to be diagnosed by the classifier with high specificity and sensitivity in both the original and validation cohorts. Three of the identified cytomegalovirus-associated TCR beta chains were confirmed in vitro to be specific for cytomegalovirus antigens. A later analysis lacked HLA typing for the validation cohort, so it scored co-occurrence in that cohort across all 120 repertoires. Most TCR sequences were observed very rarely across donors, whereas some public TCRs were present in many individuals. The authors suggested that the approach could potentially be generalized to other disease states and immunological phenotypes. The study gave a list of 150 to 200 TCR beta chains associated with cytomegalovirus. A later analysis found that TCRs clustered in the first cohort also tended to co-occur in the 120 validation repertoires, with 90% to 95% of cluster scores above 0.

Donors formed part of the validation cohort, which comprised 120 or so subjects and was distinct from the first cohort of some 700 subjects. Receptor libraries were prepared by the immunoSEQ multiplex PCR assay. The original pipeline was this. A statistical classification framework was developed to diagnose cytomegalovirus status using the catalog of TCR beta chain sequences. This is the immuneACCESS table as TCRdb keeps it, with only in-frame sequences that have V and J called. A part of the clones is gone; compared with another copy, unresolved V genes explain less than half, and the rest is unexplained. V, J and clone size reflect that table, while D and trimming were determined from the DNA. For this sample there are 120,000 or so clones; about nine tenths appear just once. Around 4.5% of the sample goes to the ten largest clones. The CDR3 measures 13 amino acids from cysteine to phenylalanine. The retained sequence is limited to the CDR3, 39 bases, with the frame set at the first base. CDR1 and CDR2 (LGHNA, YSLEER) derive from the germline V gene. The V end loses 2 bases and the J end loses 11 bases, and a stretch of 14 bases separates them.

The material sequenced was PBMCs. The chain employs TRBV4-3 and TRBJ2-3, with TRBD2 as a weak D call on 5 bases. This clonotype was sampled from a man aged 18-30 years in good health and CMV-seropositive. The CDR3 protein: CASSQWGPREQYF. DNA sequence: TGCGCCAGCAGCCAATGGGGTCCCCGGGAGCAGTATTTT.